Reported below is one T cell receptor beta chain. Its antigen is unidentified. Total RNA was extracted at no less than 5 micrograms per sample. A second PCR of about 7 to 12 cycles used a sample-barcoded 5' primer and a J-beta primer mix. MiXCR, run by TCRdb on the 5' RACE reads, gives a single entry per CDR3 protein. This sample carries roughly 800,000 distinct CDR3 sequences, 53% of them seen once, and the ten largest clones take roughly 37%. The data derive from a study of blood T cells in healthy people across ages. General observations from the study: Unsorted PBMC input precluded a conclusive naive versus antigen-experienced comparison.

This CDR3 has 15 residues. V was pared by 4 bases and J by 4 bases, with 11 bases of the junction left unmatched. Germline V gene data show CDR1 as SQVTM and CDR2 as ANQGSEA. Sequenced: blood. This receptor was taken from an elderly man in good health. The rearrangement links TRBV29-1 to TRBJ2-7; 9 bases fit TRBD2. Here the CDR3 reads CSVGVAAGGPYEQYF. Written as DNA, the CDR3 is TGCAGCGTTGGGGTTGCCGCGGGAGGGCCTTACGAGCAGTACTTC.